These T cell receptor beta chains were read from a single sample in a study of T cell repertoires in aging, cancer and after chemotherapy. TCRdb re-called the multiplex PCR reads with MiXCR, one entry per CDR3 protein. Of about 12,000 distinct CDR3 sequences in the sample, 30% to 35% were seen once. Material for sequencing was blood. The receptors derive from a human donor in good health. The donor label of this sample is uncertain. Each CDR3 is given with its conserved first and last residue. D genes are given only for firm matches. For some rows the clone size is stated as once, few or many, or as a class when expanded; others skip it.

V: TRBV19; size: NA; J: TRBJ1-3; D: NA; DNA: TGTGCCAGTAGTGCTTCTGGGTGGGACTCTGGAAACACCATATATTTT; CDR3: CASSASGWDSGNTIYF
V: TRBV18; size: few; J: TRBJ2-7; D: TRBD1; DNA: TGTGCCAGCTCCCCCGGGACAGGGGACCACGAGCAGTACTTC; CDR3: CASSPGTGDHEQYF
V: TRBV19; size: NA; J: TRBJ2-2; D: TRBD2; DNA: TGTGCCAGTAGTATCGGACTAGCCGGGGAGCTGTTTTTT; CDR3: CASSIGLAGELFF
V: TRBV19; size: medium-sized; J: TRBJ2-2; D: NA; DNA: TGTGCCAGTAGTACTGGACCCCGGGTCACCGGGGAGCTGTTTTTT; CDR3: CASSTGPRVTGELFF
V: TRBV12-3/TRBV12-4; size: NA; J: TRBJ2-7; D: NA; DNA: TGTGCCAGCAGTTTAGCGGGGGAACCCTCCTACGAGCAGTACTTC; CDR3: CASSLAGEPSYEQYF
V: TRBV6-5; size: medium-sized; J: TRBJ1-6; D: TRBD1; DNA: TGTGCCAGCAGCTCGGACAGGGGGCCTTCACCCCTCCACTTT; CDR3: CASSSDRGPSPLHF
V: TRBV7-6; size: NA; J: TRBJ1-5; D: NA; DNA: TGTGCCAGCAGCGCCAGCCGCGATCAGCCCCAGCATTTT; CDR3: CASSASRDQPQHF
V: TRBV10-3; size: few; J: TRBJ1-3; D: NA; DNA: TGTGCCATCAGCCCAAATTCACAGGGAGCTGGAAACACCATATATTTT; CDR3: CAISPNSQGAGNTIYF
V: TRBV6-6; size: NA; J: TRBJ2-7; D: TRBD1; DNA: TGTGCCAGCAGTCCCCGGACAGGGGTGTACGAGCAGTACTTC; CDR3: CASSPRTGVYEQYF
V: TRBV18; size: NA; J: TRBJ1-3; D: NA; DNA: TGTGCCAGCTCACCACGACAGGATAGTGTTGGAAACACCATATATTTT; CDR3: CASSPRQDSVGNTIYF